These T cell receptor beta chains were read from a single sample in a study of CD8 T cells in ankylosing spondylitis. Using its own MiXCR run on the 5' RACE reads, TCRdb lists one record per CDR3 protein. The sample contains 470,000 or so distinct CDR3 sequences, roughly a quarter of which appear only once. Sequenced input: blood, either unsorted or a sorted T cell fraction (not recorded which). These receptors all stem from a male donor with ankylosing spondylitis. Each CDR3 is given with its conserved first and last residue. A D gene is named only where the DNA matches it firmly. Size is omitted from some rows. Given values are once, few, many or a class for expanded clones.

>TRBJ1-4|TRBV5-1|14|few|NA
CASSLEPSSEKLFF
TGCGCCAGCAGCTTGGAACCCTCGAGTGAAAAACTGTTTTTT
>TRBJ2-1|TRBV20-1|15|NA|NA
CSARDMGPANNEQFF
TGCAGTGCTAGAGATATGGGGCCGGCCAACAATGAGCAGTTCTTC
>TRBJ2-7|TRBV5-1|14|NA|TRBD2
CASSDPSGSYEQYF
TGCGCCAGCAGCGACCCTAGCGGCTCCTACGAGCAGTACTTC
>TRBJ2-3|TRBV6-1|16|few|NA
CASSPSLGGWTDTQYF
TGTGCCAGCAGCCCAAGCCTCGGGGGCTGGACAGATACGCAGTATTTT
>TRBJ1-2|TRBV24-1|15|few|TRBD1
CATSDGTASDYGYTF
TGTGCCACCAGTGATGGGACAGCCTCAGACTATGGCTACACCTTC
>TRBJ2-2|TRBV11-2|17|NA|NA
CASSQDLSSGRSGELFF
TGTGCCAGCAGCCAGGATCTAAGCTCAGGACGTAGCGGGGAGCTGTTTTTT
>TRBJ2-3|TRBV12-3/TRBV12-4|14|few|NA
CASRPADRTDTQYF
TGTGCCAGCAGGCCGGCGGACCGCACAGATACGCAGTATTTT
>TRBJ2-1|TRBV20-1|17|few|TRBD2
CSATGGSSPSSYNEQFF
TGCAGTGCTACGGGAGGTTCCTCCCCTAGCTCCTACAATGAGCAGTTCTTC
>TRBJ1-5|TRBV4-1|16|NA|NA
CASSQDRGFGNQPQHF
TGCGCCAGCAGCCAAGATAGGGGGTTTGGCAATCAGCCCCAGCATTTT
>TRBJ1-3|TRBV25-1|16|NA|TRBD1
CASRGNLGTGGNTIYF
TGTGCCAGCAGAGGGAATCTTGGGACAGGGGGCAACACCATATATTTT
>TRBJ1-2|TRBV12-3/TRBV12-4|12|NA|NA
CASRYMRDGYTF
TGTGCCAGCAGGTACATGAGAGATGGCTACACCTTC
>TRBJ2-1|TRBV12-3/TRBV12-4|15|many|NA
CASSFSDSSYNEQFF
TGTGCCAGCAGTTTCTCGGACAGCTCCTACAATGAGCAGTTCTTC
>TRBJ1-5|TRBV5-1|15|NA|NA
CASSLDGDQSQPQHF
TGCGCCAGCAGCTTGGATGGGGATCAAAGTCAGCCCCAGCATTTT
>TRBJ1-2|TRBV7-9|14|few|NA
CASSLALGEVGYTF
TGTGCCAGCAGCTTAGCGCTCGGTGAAGTGGGCTACACCTTC
>TRBJ2-2|TRBV7-8|13|NA|NA
CASSLVGFGELFF
TGTGCCAGCAGCTTAGTAGGGTTTGGGGAGCTGTTTTTT
>TRBJ1-5|TRBV11-3|16|NA|NA
CASSLDRALGNQPQHF
TGTGCCAGCAGCTTAGACAGGGCCCTCGGCAATCAGCCCCAGCATTTT
>TRBJ2-2|TRBV4-1|17|NA|NA
CASSQEDSRSNTGELFF
TGCGCCAGCAGCCAAGAGGACAGTAGATCGAACACCGGGGAGCTGTTTTTT
>TRBJ2-3|TRBV5-4|19|few|TRBD2
CASSSALAGGEISTDTQYF
TGTGCCAGCAGCTCCGCCCTAGCGGGAGGCGAAATCAGCACAGATACGCAGTATTTT
>TRBJ1-5|TRBV10-3|14|NA|TRBD1
CAISEGTGYQPQHF
TGTGCCATCAGTGAGGGGACAGGGTATCAGCCCCAGCATTTT
>TRBJ1-3|TRBV7-9|14|NA|TRBD1
CASSSGGAGNTIYF
TGTGCCAGCAGCTCAGGGGGCGCGGGAAACACCATATATTTT
>TRBJ2-1|TRBV27|15|NA|NA
CASSRGELAGNEQFF
TGTGCCAGCAGTAGGGGAGAACTAGCAGGCAATGAGCAGTTCTTC
>TRBJ2-2|TRBV30|14|NA|NA
CAGRIDRNTGELFF
TGTGCCGGTAGAATTGACAGGAACACCGGGGAGCTGTTTTTT
>TRBJ2-7|TRBV20-1|13|NA|TRBD2
CSVRAGVVYEQYF
TGCAGTGTTCGGGCGGGAGTGGTCTACGAGCAGTACTTC
>TRBJ2-7|TRBV12-3/TRBV12-4|13|few|TRBD1
CASSLLWDSEQYF
TGTGCCAGCAGTCTCCTCTGGGACAGCGAGCAGTACTTC
>TRBJ1-5|TRBV4-1|15|few|NA
CASSQDGRGYQPQHF
TGCGCCAGCAGCCAAGATGGGAGAGGGTATCAGCCCCAGCATTTT
>TRBJ1-2|TRBV11-2|16|NA|NA
CASSSVSRGANYGYTF
TGTGCCAGCAGCAGTGTTTCGCGGGGGGCTAACTATGGCTACACCTTC
>TRBJ2-7|TRBV6-6|13|few|TRBD1
CASSFSGTVVQYF
TGTGCCAGCAGTTTCTCCGGGACAGTGGTGCAGTACTTC
>TRBJ2-1|TRBV5-5|15|NA|TRBD1
CASSPRDRTLNEQFF
TGTGCCAGCAGCCCCCGGGACAGGACCCTCAATGAGCAGTTCTTC
>TRBJ2-2|TRBV12-3/TRBV12-4|16|few|TRBD2
CASSPTSGDNTGELFF
TGTGCCAGCAGTCCTACTAGCGGAGATAACACCGGGGAGCTGTTTTTT
>TRBJ1-5|TRBV7-2|12|NA|NA
CASSTSNQPQHF
TGTGCCAGCAGTACGAGCAATCAGCCCCAGCATTTT
>TRBJ2-1|TRBV4-2|14|few|NA
CASSPPRAYNEQFF
TGTGCCAGCAGCCCCCCCCGGGCCTACAATGAGCAGTTCTTC
>TRBJ2-2|TRBV12-3/TRBV12-4|12|NA|NA
CASSPGPGELFF
TGTGCCAGTTCTCCCGGGCCGGGGGAGCTGTTTTTT
>TRBJ2-1|TRBV11-1|18|NA|NA
CASSFLGGTSSSYNEQFF
TGTGCCAGCAGCTTCTTAGGTGGGACTTCCAGCTCCTACAATGAGCAGTTCTTC
>TRBJ2-3|TRBV12-3/TRBV12-4|15|NA|TRBD2
CASSRLAGGVDTQYF
TGTGCCAGCAGCAGACTAGCGGGAGGGGTAGATACGCAGTATTTT
>TRBJ2-1|TRBV12-3/TRBV12-4|15|NA|TRBD2
CASSSGLAGEYEQFF
TGTGCCAGCAGTTCCGGACTAGCGGGAGAATATGAGCAGTTCTTC
>TRBJ1-2|TRBV3-1|13|NA|NA
CASSQAGYYGYTF
TGTGCCAGCAGCCAAGCAGGGTACTATGGCTACACCTTC
>TRBJ1-3|TRBV2|17|NA|NA
CASSGRLGGLSGNTIYF
TGTGCCAGCAGCGGAAGGTTGGGCGGACTCTCTGGAAACACCATATATTTT
>TRBJ2-1|TRBV20-1|13|NA|TRBD1
CSTYRDRYNEQFF
TGCAGTACGTACCGGGACAGGTACAATGAGCAGTTCTTC
>TRBJ2-3|TRBV29-1|12|few|NA
CSVGAISNTQYF
TGCAGCGTTGGAGCAATCAGTAATACGCAGTATTTT
>TRBJ2-2|TRBV7-9|13|NA|NA
CASSLNAGGELFF
TGTGCCAGCAGCTTAAATGCTGGCGGGGAGCTGTTTTTT
>TRBJ1-4|TRBV29-1|13|few|NA
CSSRTAGDEKLFF
TGCAGCTCCCGGACAGCAGGCGATGAAAAACTGTTTTTT
>TRBJ1-5|TRBV12-3/TRBV12-4|13|NA|NA
CASTKWRDQPQHF
TGTGCCAGCACCAAGTGGAGGGATCAGCCCCAGCATTTT
>TRBJ2-1|TRBV10-1|14|NA|NA
CASSESLPHVGQFF
TGCGCCAGCAGTGAGTCCTTACCTCATGTTGGTCAGTTCTTC
>TRBJ2-2|TRBV7-6|16|NA|NA
CASSYGHPPDPGELFF
TGTGCCAGCAGTTACGGACACCCCCCGGATCCCGGGGAGCTGTTTTTT
>TRBJ1-1|TRBV10-3|13|NA|NA
CAIRWTENTEAFF
TGTGCCATCAGATGGACAGAGAACACTGAAGCTTTCTTT